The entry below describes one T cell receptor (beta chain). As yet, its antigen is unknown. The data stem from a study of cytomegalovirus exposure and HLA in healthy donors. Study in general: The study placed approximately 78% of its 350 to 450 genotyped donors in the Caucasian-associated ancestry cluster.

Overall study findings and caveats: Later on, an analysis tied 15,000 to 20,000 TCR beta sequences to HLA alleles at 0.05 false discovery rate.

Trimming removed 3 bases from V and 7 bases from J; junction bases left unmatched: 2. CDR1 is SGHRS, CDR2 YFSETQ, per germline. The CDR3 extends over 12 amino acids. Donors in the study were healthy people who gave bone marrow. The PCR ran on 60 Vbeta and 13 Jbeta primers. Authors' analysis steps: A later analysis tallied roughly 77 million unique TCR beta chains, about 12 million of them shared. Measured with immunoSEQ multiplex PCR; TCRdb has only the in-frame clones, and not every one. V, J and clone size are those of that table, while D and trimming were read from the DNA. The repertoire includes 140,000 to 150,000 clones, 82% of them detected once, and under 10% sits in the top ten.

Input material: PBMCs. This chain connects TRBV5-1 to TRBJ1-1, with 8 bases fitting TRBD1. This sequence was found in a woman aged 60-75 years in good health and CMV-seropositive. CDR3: CASSYDRGEAFF. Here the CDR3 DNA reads TGCGCCAGCAGCTATGACAGGGGTGAAGCTTTCTTT.